Listed below are T cell receptor beta chains from one sample, sequenced in a study of T-cell reconstitution after alpha-beta-depleted transplantation in children. A single record per CDR3 protein comes from TCRdb applying MiXCR to the PCR reads. The sample carries about 500,000 distinct CDR3 sequences, approximately 32% recorded once. The source was PBMCs from the stem cell graft donor, collected from the stem cell graft. These receptors were taken from a human donor who donated a stem cell graft to a child with aplastic anemia. Both conserved end residues are trimmed from each CDR3.

V: TRBV15
CDR3: ATSRSTLFGVGEQF

V: TRBV29-1
CDR3: SVGLYEQF

V: TRBV29-1
CDR3: SVGPQGRVGAF

V: TRBV12-3/TRBV12-4
CDR3: ASSASGPETQY

V: TRBV19
CDR3: ASSGRDGLRGTDTQY

V: TRBV10-3
CDR3: AISALDSRGNEQF

V: TRBV5-1
CDR3: ASSFGGQQETQY

V: TRBV6-2/TRBV6-3
CDR3: ASSSEPLKLF

V: TRBV7-8
CDR3: ASSLRRGEGYEQY

V: TRBV29-1
CDR3: SVERRGTGGAF

V: TRBV29-1
CDR3: SPRVYNEQF

V: TRBV15
CDR3: ATSRGGTGYGYT

V: TRBV5-1
CDR3: ASSLLLGGATYNEQF

V: TRBV18
CDR3: ASSQPGPSETQY

V: TRBV5-4
CDR3: ASSLVGPSGNTIY

V: TRBV7-6
CDR3: ASSSTLAGVGKPDTQY

V: TRBV14
CDR3: ASSQEWSGYT

V: TRBV7-2
CDR3: ASSLEIQVGAQH

V: TRBV29-1
CDR3: SARGGRAGELF

V: TRBV4-1
CDR3: ASSQLLREGHTDTQY

V: TRBV5-1
CDR3: ASSRTHRVLLNTEAF

V: TRBV5-1
CDR3: ASSLSSGGNQPQH

V: TRBV28
CDR3: ASNLAGLTYNEQF

V: TRBV7-2
CDR3: ASSSLGMNTEAF

V: TRBV15
CDR3: ATSARVTVRGGYT

V: TRBV19
CDR3: ASRSSASTDTQY

V: TRBV27
CDR3: ASSTPGLASDEQF

V: TRBV6-2/TRBV6-3
CDR3: ASSSVGGPYNEQF

V: TRBV9
CDR3: ASSVADPYYSGSADTQY

V: TRBV4-3
CDR3: ASSQVSGGHNEQF

V: TRBV3-1
CDR3: ATCHVAGEGLRNEQF

V: TRBV29-1
CDR3: SVEKEGVAEAF

V: TRBV5-6
CDR3: ASSLRSGTVNSPLH

V: TRBV7-6
CDR3: ASSLDLRREKLF

V: TRBV7-2
CDR3: ASSNSGGTDTQY

V: TRBV27
CDR3: ASGRDRLRTDTQY

V: TRBV29-1
CDR3: SASEGTGNTIY

V: TRBV6-1
CDR3: ASSEGRGQGATEAF

V: TRBV7-8
CDR3: ASSFFVGTSSFDTQY

V: TRBV7-9
CDR3: ASSPPWGARNTIY

V: TRBV7-2
CDR3: ASSFPPSGIGRDTQY

V: TRBV28
CDR3: ASSLRAGQVEQY

V: TRBV30
CDR3: AWTRGAGEQF

V: TRBV2
CDR3: ASSEARGINNEQF